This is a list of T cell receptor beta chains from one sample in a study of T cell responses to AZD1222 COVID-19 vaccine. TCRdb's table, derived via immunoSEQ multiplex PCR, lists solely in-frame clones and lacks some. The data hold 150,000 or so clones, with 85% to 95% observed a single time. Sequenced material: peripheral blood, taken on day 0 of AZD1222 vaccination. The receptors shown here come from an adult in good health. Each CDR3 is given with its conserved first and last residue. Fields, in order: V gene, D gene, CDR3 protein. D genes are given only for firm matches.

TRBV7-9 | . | CASSSGDRREF
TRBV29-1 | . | CSVAHRSNQPQHF
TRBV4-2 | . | CASSQETGKTEQFF
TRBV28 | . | CASSASATHNSPLHF
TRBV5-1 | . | CASSTHRDKHYEQYF
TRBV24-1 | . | CATSGSGADTQYF
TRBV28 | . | CASSFNRDTDTQYF
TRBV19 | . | CASSMQGANYGYTF
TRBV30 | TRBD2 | CAWSVGAGGTNIQYF
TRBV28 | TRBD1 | CASTDATGDGTEAFF
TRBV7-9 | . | CASSLWDGHNQPQHF
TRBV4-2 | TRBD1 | CASSQQGANQPQHF
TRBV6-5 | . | CASSYSKRVNTGELFF
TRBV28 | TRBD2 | CASSLYTHTAGVADTQYF
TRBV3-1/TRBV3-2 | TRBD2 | CASSQEWGSGGSYEQYF
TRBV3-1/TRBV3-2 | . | CASSQEPGLSVPEQYF
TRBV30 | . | CAWSLSEGYTF
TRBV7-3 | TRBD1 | CASSSQGAGNTEAFF
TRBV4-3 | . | CASSLGRGSPYEQYF
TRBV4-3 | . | CASSQGQAVGNTEAFF
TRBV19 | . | CASMERPLETQYF
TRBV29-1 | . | CSVEERGGGTEAFF
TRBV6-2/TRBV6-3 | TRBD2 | CASSPGTSGGRIYEQYF
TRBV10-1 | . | CASSGLAKNIQYF
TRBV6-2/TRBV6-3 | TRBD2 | CASSYGASGNTGELFF
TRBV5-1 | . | CASSLSGARNTEAFF
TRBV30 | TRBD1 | CAWSPGQGASSPLHF
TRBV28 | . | CASSQNSWGRMNTEAFF
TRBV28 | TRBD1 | CASSLLTGGTEAFF